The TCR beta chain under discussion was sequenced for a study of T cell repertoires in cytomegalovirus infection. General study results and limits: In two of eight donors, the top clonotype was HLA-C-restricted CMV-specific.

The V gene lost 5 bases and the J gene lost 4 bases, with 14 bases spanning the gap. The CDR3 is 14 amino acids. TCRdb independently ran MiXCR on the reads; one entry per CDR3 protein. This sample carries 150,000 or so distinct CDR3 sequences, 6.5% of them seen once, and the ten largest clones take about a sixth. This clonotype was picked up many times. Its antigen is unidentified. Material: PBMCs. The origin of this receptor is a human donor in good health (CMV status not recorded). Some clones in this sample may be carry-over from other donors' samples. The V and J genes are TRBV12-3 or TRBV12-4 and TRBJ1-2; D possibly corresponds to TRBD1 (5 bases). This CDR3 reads CASSARLDTYGYTF. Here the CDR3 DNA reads TGTGCCAGCAGTGCAAGGCTGGACACCTATGGCTACACCTTC.